This T cell receptor (beta chain) was identified during a study of PD-L1 blockade in urothelial cancer (dated by TCRdb to about 2017). Some background on the complete study: Therapy was started in about 2014 for all patients, and atezolizumab 1,200 mg was administered intravenously every 3 weeks. Twenty-five of 29 patients were males with bladder-origin urothelial cancer, and about 65% of the roughly 30 reported a prior smoking history. An ECOG performance status of 0 or 1 was recorded for the patients, and 0 to 3 prior chemotherapy regimens had been received by the patients. Blood samples were analyzed at two time points: 3 weeks after treatment start (second dose) and 6 weeks after treatment start. Blood samples gave median yields of around 150,000 T cells and tens of thousands of unique TCRs, along with a median clonality of around 0.08. The study was an exploratory multi-omic analysis of somatic, immune and clinical correlates of response to PD-L1 blockade with atezolizumab in urothelial cancer. Pretreatment tumor samples, along with matched peripheral blood collected serially before and after atezolizumab treatment, underwent TCR sequencing. Progression-free survival longer than 6 months counted as durable clinical benefit, and TCR features were additionally tested against both progression-free and overall survival. In the same patients, pretreatment tumors underwent whole exome sequencing and RNA sequencing in addition to TCR sequencing. Durable clinical benefit was achieved by nine patients but not by the remaining 20. Pretreatment blood TCR-seq was available for around 29 patients, at least one posttreatment blood collection was obtained for about 24 patients, and tumor TCR-seq was available for about 24 patients.

To estimate absolute template abundance from read counts, synthetic TCR analog templates were spiked into each PCR. The immunoSEQ assay was used to amplify TCRbeta CDR3 regions from genomic DNA with bias-controlled V and J gene primers. Rearranged TCRbeta segments were sequenced at approximately 20X coverage. Per the original workflow: Clustering was used to correct sequencing errors, and CDR3s were annotated against IMGT so that V, D and J genes could be assigned. Downstream analyses used only productive TCRbeta rearrangements, leaving out any out-of-frame or stop-codon sequences. Clonality was computed as one minus Shannon entropy normalized by the log of the number of unique productive sequences. Fisher's exact test with Benjamini-Hochberg correction, at a threshold of adjusted p below 0.01, was used to find clones that differed between time points or between blood and tumor. TCRdb took over this immuneACCESS table, retaining in-frame rearrangements with V and J assigned. Such tables are incomplete; in checked studies, under half of the missing clones stem from an unresolved V gene, and the remainder is unexplained. V and J calls and clone size come straight from that table; D and trimming were deduced from the DNA. A total of 45,000 to 55,000 clones appear in this sample, 84% of them only once. The ten largest clonotypes hold roughly 1.3% of the sample.

Notes on this clone: It has no known antigen specificity. The input lacks base qualities; no much larger clone sits a single base away.

The junction shows trimming of 8 bases on V and 2 bases on J, and the gene matches do not reach 5 bases of it. Measured from the cysteine to the phenylalanine, the CDR3 is 13 residues long. The only DNA kept is the CDR3, 39 bases in frame from the first base. The time point label here, explained by the study, means: pretreatment peripheral blood. The cohort included 29 patients with locally advanced or metastatic urothelial carcinoma who were treated at Memorial Sloan Kettering on a trial protocol. Peripheral blood mononuclear cells were collected pretreatment and during treatment, with between 1 and 8 total time points per patient. The Qiagen DNeasy Blood extraction kit was used to purify genomic DNA from total PBMCs and tumor samples. PBMCs were collected pretreatment and during treatment, and were isolated and stored as previously described. The paper as a whole reports these results and caveats: Among patients with durable benefit, tumor-associated TCR clones showed greater expansion in peripheral blood 3 weeks after treatment started (n ≈ 22, p = 0.022). Because of the small sample size (n ≈ 29) and the many exploratory analyses performed, the results are intended to be regarded as hypothesis-generating. Improved progression-free and overall survival was associated with having pretreatment peripheral blood TCR clonality below the median.

The chain is made from TRBV23-1 and TRBJ2-7; 8 nucleotides in the junction match TRBD1. TRBV23-1 is noted as an ORF with a role that remains uncertain. This TCR was recovered from a man aged 45 to 65 with urothelial cancer. The sample was PBMCs, taken around atezolizumab (anti-PD-L1) treatment. This receptor carries the CDR3 CASPTRGPYEQYF. Here is the DNA: TGCGCCAGCCCGACCAGGGGGCCCTACGAGCAGTACTTC.